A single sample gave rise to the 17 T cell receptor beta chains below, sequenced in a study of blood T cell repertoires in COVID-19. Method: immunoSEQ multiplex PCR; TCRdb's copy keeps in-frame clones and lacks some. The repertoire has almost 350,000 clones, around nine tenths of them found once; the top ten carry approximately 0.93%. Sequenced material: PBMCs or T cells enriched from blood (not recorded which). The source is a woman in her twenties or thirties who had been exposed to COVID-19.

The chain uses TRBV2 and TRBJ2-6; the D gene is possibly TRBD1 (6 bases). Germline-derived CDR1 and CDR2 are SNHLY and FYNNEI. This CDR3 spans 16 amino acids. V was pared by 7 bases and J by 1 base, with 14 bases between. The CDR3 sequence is CASKDGGWSGANVLTF. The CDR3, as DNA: TGTGCCAGCAAGGATGGGGGCTGGTCTGGGGCCAACGTCCTGACTTTC.

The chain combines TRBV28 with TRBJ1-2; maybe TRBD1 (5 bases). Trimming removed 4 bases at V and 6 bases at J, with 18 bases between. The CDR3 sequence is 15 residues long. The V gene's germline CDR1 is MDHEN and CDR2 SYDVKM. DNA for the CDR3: TGTGCCAGCAGTTCCCCCGACAGTCTGGGGAATGGCTACACCTTC. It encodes CASSSPDSLGNGYTF.

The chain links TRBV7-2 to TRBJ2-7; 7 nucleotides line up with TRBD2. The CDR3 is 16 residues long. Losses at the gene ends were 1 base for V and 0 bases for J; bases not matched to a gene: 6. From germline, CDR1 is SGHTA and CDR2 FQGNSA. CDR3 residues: CASSLDAAGTSYEQYF. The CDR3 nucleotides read TGTGCCAGCAGCTTAGACGCAGCGGGAACCTCCTACGAGCAGTACTTC.

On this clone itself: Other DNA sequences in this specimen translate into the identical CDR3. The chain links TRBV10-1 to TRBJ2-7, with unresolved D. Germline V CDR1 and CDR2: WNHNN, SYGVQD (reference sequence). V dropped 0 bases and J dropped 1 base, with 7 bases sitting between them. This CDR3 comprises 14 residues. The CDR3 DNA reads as TGCGCCAGCAGTGAGTCCCCAGGTTCCTACGAGCAGTACTTC. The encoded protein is CASSESPGSYEQYF.

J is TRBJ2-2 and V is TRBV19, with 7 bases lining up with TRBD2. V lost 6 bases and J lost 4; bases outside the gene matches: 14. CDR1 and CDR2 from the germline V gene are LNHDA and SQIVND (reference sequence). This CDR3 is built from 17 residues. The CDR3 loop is CASSNGGGRAGTGELFF. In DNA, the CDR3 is TGTGCCAGTAGCAACGGCGGTGGGAGGGCGGGCACCGGGGAGCTGTTTTTT.

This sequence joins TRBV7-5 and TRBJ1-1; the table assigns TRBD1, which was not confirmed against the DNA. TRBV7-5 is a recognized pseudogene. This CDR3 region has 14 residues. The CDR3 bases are TGTGCCAGAAGCTCCCACACAGGGTACACTGAAGCTTTCTTT. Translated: CARSSHTGYTEAFF.

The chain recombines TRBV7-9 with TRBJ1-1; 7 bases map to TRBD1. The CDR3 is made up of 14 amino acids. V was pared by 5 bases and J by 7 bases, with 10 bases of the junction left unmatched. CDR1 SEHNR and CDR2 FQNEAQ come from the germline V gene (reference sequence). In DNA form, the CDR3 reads TGTGCCAGCAGCCCCCGACAGGGAGTAGGTGAAGCTTTCTTT. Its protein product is CASSPRQGVGEAFF.

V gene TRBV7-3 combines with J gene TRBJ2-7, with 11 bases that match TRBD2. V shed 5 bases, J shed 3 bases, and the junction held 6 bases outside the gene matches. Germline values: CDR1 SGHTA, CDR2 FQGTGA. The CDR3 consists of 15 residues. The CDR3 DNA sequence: TGTGCCAGCAGCCCGGGGACTAGCGGATACTACGAGCAGTACTTC. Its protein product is CASSPGTSGYYEQYF.

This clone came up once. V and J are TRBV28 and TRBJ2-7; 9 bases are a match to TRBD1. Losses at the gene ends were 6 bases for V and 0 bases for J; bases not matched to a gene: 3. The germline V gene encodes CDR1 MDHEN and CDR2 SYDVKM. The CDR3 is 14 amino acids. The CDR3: CASSGQGSSYEQYF. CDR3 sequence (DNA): TGTGCCAGCAGCGGACAGGGGAGCTCCTACGAGCAGTACTTC.

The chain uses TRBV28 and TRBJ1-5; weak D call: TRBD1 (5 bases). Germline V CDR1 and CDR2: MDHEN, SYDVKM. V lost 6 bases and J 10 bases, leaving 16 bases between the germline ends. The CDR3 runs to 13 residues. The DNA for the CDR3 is TGTGCCAGCAGCCTACAGGCCAGGGATCCCCAGCATTTT. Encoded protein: CASSLQARDPQHF. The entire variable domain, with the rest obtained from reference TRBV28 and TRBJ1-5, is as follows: DVKVTQSSRYLVKRTGEKVFLECVQDMDHENMFWYRQDPGLGLRLIYFSYDVKMKEKGDIPEGYSVSREKKERFSLILESASTNQTSMYLCASSLQARDPQHFGDGTRLSIL.

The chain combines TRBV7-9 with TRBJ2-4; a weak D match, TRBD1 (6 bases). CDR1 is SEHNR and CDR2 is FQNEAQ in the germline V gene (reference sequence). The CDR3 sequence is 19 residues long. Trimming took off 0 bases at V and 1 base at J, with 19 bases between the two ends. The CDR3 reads CASSLALTGTRWAKNIQYF. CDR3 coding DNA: TGTGCCAGCAGCTTAGCGCTGACCGGGACAAGGTGGGCCAAAAACATTCAGTACTTC.

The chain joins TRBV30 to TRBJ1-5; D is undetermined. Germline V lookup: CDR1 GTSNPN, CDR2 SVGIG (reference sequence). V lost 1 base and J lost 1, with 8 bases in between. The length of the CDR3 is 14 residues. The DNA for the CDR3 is TGTGCCTGGAGTGCCCACGGGAGCAATCAGCCCCAGCATTTT. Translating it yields CAWSAHGSNQPQHF.

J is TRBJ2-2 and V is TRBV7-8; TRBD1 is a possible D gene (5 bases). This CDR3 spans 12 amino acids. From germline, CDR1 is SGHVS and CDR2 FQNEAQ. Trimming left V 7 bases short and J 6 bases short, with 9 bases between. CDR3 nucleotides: TGTGCCAGCAATCACAGGTCCGGGGAGCTGTTTTTT. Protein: CASNHRSGELFF.

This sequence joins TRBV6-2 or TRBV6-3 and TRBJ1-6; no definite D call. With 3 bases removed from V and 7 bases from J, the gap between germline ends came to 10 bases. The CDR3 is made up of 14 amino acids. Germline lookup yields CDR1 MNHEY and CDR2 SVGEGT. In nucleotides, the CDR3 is TGTGCCAGCAGTTATATCCAGCGGAATTCACCCCTCCACTTT. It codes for CASSYIQRNSPLHF.

CDR3 in DNA: TGTGCCATCAGTGAGTCGGAGACTCGTTACAATGAGCAGTTCTTC. It encodes CAISESETRYNEQFF. The V call is TRBV10-3, the J call TRBJ2-1; D uncertain. This CDR3 region has 15 residues. Per the germline V gene, CDR1 is ENHRY and CDR2 is SYGVKD. V dropped 0 bases and J dropped 4 bases, with 10 bases sitting between them.

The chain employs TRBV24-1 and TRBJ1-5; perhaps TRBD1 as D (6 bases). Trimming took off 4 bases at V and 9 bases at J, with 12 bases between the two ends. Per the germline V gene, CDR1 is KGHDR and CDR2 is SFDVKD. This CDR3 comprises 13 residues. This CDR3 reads CATSERQDGPQHF. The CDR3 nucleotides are TGTGCCACCAGTGAACGACAGGATGGGCCCCAGCATTTT.

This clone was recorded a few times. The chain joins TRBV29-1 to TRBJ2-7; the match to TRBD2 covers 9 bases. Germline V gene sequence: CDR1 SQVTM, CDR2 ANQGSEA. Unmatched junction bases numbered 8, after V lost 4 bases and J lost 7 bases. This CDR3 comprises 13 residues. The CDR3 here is CSVGAGLAIEQYF. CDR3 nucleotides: TGCAGCGTTGGTGCCGGACTAGCGATAGAGCAGTACTTC.